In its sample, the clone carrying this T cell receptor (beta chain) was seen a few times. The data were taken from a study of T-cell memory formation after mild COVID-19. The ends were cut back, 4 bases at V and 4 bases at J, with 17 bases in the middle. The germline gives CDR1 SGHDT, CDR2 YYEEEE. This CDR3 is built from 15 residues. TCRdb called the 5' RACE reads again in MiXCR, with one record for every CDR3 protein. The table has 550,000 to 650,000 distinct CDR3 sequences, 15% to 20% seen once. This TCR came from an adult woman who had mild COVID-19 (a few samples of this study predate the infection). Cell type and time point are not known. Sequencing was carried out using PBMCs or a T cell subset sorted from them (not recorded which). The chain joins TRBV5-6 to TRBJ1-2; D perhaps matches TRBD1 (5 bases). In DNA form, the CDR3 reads TGTGCCAGCAGCCCAACCCGCAGGGTTGGCTATGGCTACACCTTC. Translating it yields CASSPTRRVGYGYTF.